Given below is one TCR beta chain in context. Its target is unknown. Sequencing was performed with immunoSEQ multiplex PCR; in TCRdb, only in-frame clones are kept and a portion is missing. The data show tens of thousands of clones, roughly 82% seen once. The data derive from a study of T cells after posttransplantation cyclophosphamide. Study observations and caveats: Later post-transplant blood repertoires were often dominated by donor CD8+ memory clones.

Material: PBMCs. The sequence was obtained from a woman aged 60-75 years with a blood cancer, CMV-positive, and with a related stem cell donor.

CDR3 coding DNA: TGTGCCAGCAGCTTGCTCCTAAGGACGGGGGATACGCAGTATTTT. Translation gives CASSLLLRTGDTQYF. The V gene is TRBV11-1, the J gene TRBJ2-3, with TRBD2 as a possible D gene (5 bases). Trimming cost V 3 bases and J 6 bases, with 16 bases left between them. This CDR3 spans 15 amino acids. CDR1 is SGHAT and CDR2 is FQDESV in the germline V gene (reference sequence).